The 10 T cell receptor beta chains given below trace back to one sample, sequenced in a study of blood T cells in healthy people across ages. PCR was performed a second time for about 7 to 11 cycles using a sample-barcoded 5' primer and a J-beta primer mix. MiXCR was run by TCRdb on the 5' RACE reads, yielding one entry per CDR3 protein. In the table there are roughly 1.4 million distinct CDR3 sequences, approximately 63% of which are singletons. The sequenced sample consisted of blood. The origin of the receptors is a man aged 18 to 35 in good health.

The V and J genes are TRBV29-1 and TRBJ2-7, with TRBD1 identical over 8 bases. The DNA end lines up better with TRBJ2-5; the J call may be wrong. CDR1 is SQVTM, CDR2 ANQGSEA, per germline. The CDR3 is 14 residues long. CDR3 nucleotide sequence: TGCAGCGTTGAGGGCTACAGGGGGTGGGAGACCCAGTACTTC. This sequence encodes CSVEGYRGWETQYF.

This clonotype appeared a few times. The chain combines TRBV7-8 with TRBJ2-5; 8 bases match TRBD2. Germline lookup yields CDR1 SGHVS and CDR2 FQNEAQ. CDR3 length: 15 residues. Trimming cost V 7 bases and J 2 bases; bases outside gene matches: 9. CDR3 loop: CASNQPREGQETQYF. CDR3 nucleotides: TGTGCCAGCAACCAGCCCCGGGAGGGTCAAGAGACCCAGTACTTC. The complete variable domain, with remaining parts taken from reference TRBV7-8 and TRBJ2-5, reads GAGVSQSPRYKVAKRGQDVALRCDPISGHVSLFWYQQALGQGPEFLTYFQNEAQLDKSGLPSDRFFAERPEGSVSTLKIQRTQQEDSAVYLCASNQPREGQETQYFGPGTRLLVL.

The chain is built from TRBV12-3 or TRBV12-4 and TRBJ2-3; the D is unclear. V lost 3 bases and J lost 1, with 11 bases in between. The CDR3 is made up of 15 amino acids. The CDR3 coding sequence is TGTGCCAGCAGTTTCCTATCCGAAGGCACAGATACGCAGTATTTT. It is translated as CASSFLSEGTDTQYF.

The genes are TRBV7-9 and TRBJ2-7, with 7 bases lining up with TRBD1. Germline loops: CDR1 SEHNR, CDR2 FQNEAQ (reference sequence). This CDR3 has 15 residues. Trimming cost V 5 bases and J 2 bases; bases outside gene matches: 9. CDR3 amino acids: CASSPGQPITYEQYF. As DNA, the CDR3 is TGTGCCAGCAGCCCGGGACAGCCGATCACCTACGAGCAGTACTTC.

This chain links TRBV5-1 with TRBJ2-2, with 7 bases matching TRBD2. Trimming at V came to 4 bases and at J to 1 base, leaving 7 bases not matched to a gene. The CDR3 is 16 residues long. Germline CDR1 is SGHRS and CDR2 is YFSETQ. CDR3 residues: CASSRRSSGNTGELFF. The CDR3 DNA reads TGCGCCAGCAGCCGGAGGTCTAGCGGGAACACCGGGGAGCTGTTTTTT.

The chain joins TRBV29-1 to TRBJ2-7, with D possibly matching TRBD2 (6 bases). V shed 4 bases and J shed 5 bases, with 15 bases lying between them. Germline V gene data show CDR1 as SQVTM and CDR2 as ANQGSEA. The CDR3 has 13 residues. The CDR3 reads CSVGGTLLDEQYF. In DNA form, the CDR3 reads TGCAGCGTTGGGGGGACTCTTCTCGACGAGCAGTACTTC.

V usage is TRBV20-1 and J usage is TRBJ2-7; D remains unclear. The CDR3 covers 13 residues. The V and J ends lost 5 bases and 0 bases respectively, with 11 bases between them. CDR1 DFQATT and CDR2 SNEGSKA come from the germline V gene (reference sequence). In DNA, the CDR3 is TGCAGTGCTCTCGACAACGACTCCTACGAGCAGTACTTC. It encodes CSALDNDSYEQYF.

The chain joins TRBV7-8 to TRBJ1-4; D remains ambiguous. CDR3 length: 14 amino acids. Germline V gene data show CDR1 as SGHVS and CDR2 as FQNEAQ. V lost 1 base, J lost 5 bases, and 8 bases lay in between. The CDR3 region has the DNA TGTGCCAGCAGCTTAGAAAGAACCAATGAAAAACTGTTTTTT. This sequence encodes CASSLERTNEKLFF.

The V and J genes are TRBV3-1 and TRBJ1-2; TRBD1 might be the D (5 bases). The CDR3 totals 16 residues. From germline, CDR1 is LGHDT and CDR2 YNNKEL (reference sequence). The V end lost 0 bases, the J end lost 4 bases, and 15 bases lay between the germline ends. DNA for the CDR3: TGTGCCAGCAGCCAAGATTGGGGGGGGTCCGGCTATGGCTACACCTTC. Protein product: CASSQDWGGSGYGYTF.

The rearrangement links TRBV6-2 or TRBV6-3 to TRBJ1-1; no reliable D call. The CDR3 runs 13 residues. Germline values: CDR1 MNHEY, CDR2 SVGEGT. V dropped 8 bases and J dropped 0 bases, with 10 bases sitting between them. The CDR3 spells CASGFGMNTEAFF. CDR3 bases: TGTGCCAGCGGCTTTGGTATGAACACTGAAGCTTTCTTT.